This T cell receptor (beta chain) stems from a study of CXCR3-negative and CXCR3-positive naive CD8 T cells. The study's findings and limits: Memory CD8+ T cell repertoires were far less diverse than both naive subsets.

The TRB cDNA libraries were prepared by 5' RACE with UMI labels. TCRdb reprocessed the 5' RACE reads; each CDR3 protein has one entry and no DNA is given. Its clone listing holds 100,000 to 150,000 distinct CDR3 sequences. Turning to this clonotype: Its antigen is as yet unknown.

CDR3 length equals 18 residues. Germline V gene sequence: CDR1 MNHEY, CDR2 SMNVEV (reference sequence). This chain connects TRBV27 to TRBJ1-2. The sequencing input was naive CXCR3- CD8+ T cells from blood. Noted subset: CD45RO-CCR7+CD27+CD95- naive CD8+ T cells lacking CXCR3 (TNR3-). The receptor was isolated from a human donor in good health. Some clones in this sample may be carry-over from other donors' samples. The CDR3 is CASSLMSSNLDTTYGYTF.